Below, 18 T cell receptor beta chains from the same sample are listed, as sequenced in a study of blood T cell repertoires in COVID-19. TCRdb's table, derived via immunoSEQ multiplex PCR, lists solely in-frame clones and lacks some. The top ten hold roughly 1.1% of the sample, which has fewer than 500,000 clones, 75% to 90% seen once. The material sequenced was PBMCs or T cells enriched from blood (not recorded which). All receptors derive from a man in his thirties or forties who had recovered from COVID-19.

The chain employs TRBV18 and TRBJ2-5; 7 bases are shared with TRBD2. Trimming cost V 6 bases and J 2 bases; bases outside gene matches: 3. From germline, CDR1 is KGHSH and CDR2 LQKENI. CDR3 length equals 13 residues. The CDR3 loop reads CASSSGTQETQYF. The CDR3 coding sequence is TGTGCCAGCTCCAGCGGGACTCAAGAGACCCAGTACTTC. The entire variable domain, with the rest obtained from reference TRBV18 and TRBJ2-5, is as follows: NAGVMQNPRHLVRRRGQEARLRCSPMKGHSHVYWYRQLPEEGLKFMVYLQKENIIDESGMPKERFSAEFPKEGPSILRIQQVVRGDSAAYFCASSSGTQETQYFGPGTRLLVL.

The chain links TRBV9 to TRBJ2-1; 7 nucleotides match TRBD1. CDR3 length: 15 amino acids. The trim removed 3 bases at V and 3 bases at J, leaving 6 bases unmatched. Per germline, CDR1 SGDLS and CDR2 YYNGEE. The CDR3 nucleotides are TGTGCCAGCAGCGAGAGGACAGGCGTCTACAATGAGCAGTTCTTC. This encodes CASSERTGVYNEQFF.

The chain combines TRBV27 with TRBJ2-1, with TRBD2 matching 7 bases. J was trimmed by 2 bases and V by 6 bases; bases with no gene match: 10. This CDR3 region has 16 residues. Germline assignment: CDR1 MNHEY and CDR2 SMNVEV (reference sequence). Written as DNA, the CDR3 is TGTGCCAGCAGCTCCCGCGGACTAGTCACCTACAATGAGCAGTTCTTC. This encodes CASSSRGLVTYNEQFF.

The chain is built from TRBV28 and TRBJ2-5; 7 positions match TRBD1. The V and J ends lost 6 bases and 4 bases, in that order; junction bases with no gene match: 5. There are 13 residues in the CDR3. CDR1 is MDHEN, CDR2 SYDVKM, per germline. This chain's CDR3 is CASRYNRGETQYF. The CDR3 DNA follows: TGTGCCAGCAGATATAACAGGGGAGAGACCCAGTACTTC.

The genes are TRBV5-6 and TRBJ1-2, with 9 bases matching TRBD1. The CDR3 has 17 amino acids. Looked up from germline, CDR1 is SGHDT and CDR2 is YYEEEE. Unmatched junction bases numbered 9, after V lost 2 bases and J lost 1 base. CDR3 sequence: CASSLNLLTGGNYGYTF. The CDR3 region has the DNA TGTGCCAGCAGCTTAAATTTATTGACAGGGGGTAACTATGGCTACACCTTC.

The chain links TRBV5-1 to TRBJ2-4; D is perhaps TRBD2 (6 bases). Germline V CDR1 and CDR2: SGHRS, YFSETQ. V lost 0 bases and J 9 bases, leaving 7 bases between the germline ends. The CDR3 has 12 residues. This CDR3 reads CASSLAGGIQYF. CDR3 nucleotide sequence: TGCGCCAGCAGCTTGGCCGGGGGCATTCAGTACTTC.

The chain combines TRBV7-9 with TRBJ2-2, with unresolved D. This CDR3 contains 12 residues. CDR1 SEHNR and CDR2 FQNEAQ come from the germline V gene (reference sequence). Trimming left V 11 bases short and J 6 bases short, with 13 bases between. The CDR3 DNA sequence: TGTGCCGGAGACCCTCTGGCCGGGGAGCTGTTTTTT. The encoded protein is CAGDPLAGELFF.

This clone was seen more than once but under ten times. V is TRBV4-1 and J is TRBJ2-1; weak D call: TRBD2 (6 bases). Trimming stripped 1 base from V and 9 bases from J, with 22 bases between. This CDR3 has 17 residues. Germline assignment: CDR1 MGHRA and CDR2 YSYEKL. The CDR3: CASSQVYLFEGGGEQFF. As DNA, the CDR3 is TGCGCCAGCAGCCAAGTTTATTTGTTTGAGGGAGGTGGTGAGCAGTTCTTC.

Regarding this clone: Different DNA sequences within this sample yield the same CDR3. The chain uses TRBV3-1 (or the pseudogene TRBV3-2) and TRBJ1-6; no clear D. This CDR3 is 14 amino acids long. Germline lookup yields CDR1 LGHDT and CDR2 YNNKEL (reference sequence). The V end lost 2 bases, the J end lost 7 bases, and 9 bases lay between the germline ends. The CDR3 here is CASSQNQANSPLHF. CDR3 in DNA: TGTGCCAGCAGCCAAAATCAGGCGAATTCACCCCTCCACTTT.

The chain couples TRBV7-8 to TRBJ2-5; 7 nucleotides line up with TRBD1. The length of the CDR3 is 19 residues. The germline gives CDR1 SGHVS, CDR2 FQNEAQ. V was pared by 2 bases and J by 2 bases, with 17 bases of the junction left unmatched. CDR3 protein: CASSLYSPLVLQGQETQYF. DNA for the CDR3: TGTGCCAGCAGCTTATATAGCCCTCTCGTTCTACAGGGGCAAGAGACCCAGTACTTC. The full variable domain, rest sourced from reference TRBV7-8 and TRBJ2-5, is GAGVSQSPRYKVAKRGQDVALRCDPISGHVSLFWYQQALGQGPEFLTYFQNEAQLDKSGLPSDRFFAERPEGSVSTLKIQRTQQEDSAVYLCASSLYSPLVLQGQETQYFGPGTRLLVL.

The chain recombines TRBV2 with TRBJ1-1; 10 nucleotides match TRBD1. CDR3 length: 14 amino acids. Unmatched junction bases numbered 10, after V lost 7 bases and J lost 8 bases. The germline gives CDR1 SNHLY, CDR2 FYNNEI. The chain's CDR3 is CASTDRGVKGEAFF. Written as DNA, the CDR3 is TGTGCCAGCACGGACAGGGGGGTGAAAGGGGAAGCTTTCTTT.

The rearrangement joins TRBV7-9 to TRBJ2-7; D uncertain. Trimming took off 5 bases at V and 0 bases at J, with 11 bases between the two ends. The CDR3 spans 14 residues. Germline V gives CDR1 SEHNR, CDR2 FQNEAQ (reference sequence). CDR3 sequence: CASSPIGISYEQYF. The CDR3 DNA is TGTGCCAGCAGCCCCATTGGCATCTCCTACGAGCAGTACTTC.

To note about this clone: A read error may account for a junction end that differs from germline. This chain uses TRBV12-3 or TRBV12-4 with TRBJ2-5, with 7 bases identical to TRBD1. CDR3 length: 11 amino acids. CDR3 in amino acids: CASSQRGQYDF. The CDR3 DNA is TGTGCCAGCAGCCAAAGGGGACAGTACGACTTC.

This clone was observed once. The chain couples TRBV28 to TRBJ2-1; D perhaps matches TRBD2 (5 bases). The CDR3 consists of 17 residues. V lost 4 bases, J lost 5 bases, and 21 bases lay in between. The germline V gene has CDR1 MDHEN and CDR2 SYDVKM. CDR3 DNA: TGTGCCAGCAGTTCCCAAAGGTCCGGGATTTTCGACAATGAGCAGTTCTTC. It yields the protein CASSSQRSGIFDNEQFF.

The CDR3 region has the DNA TGTGCCAGCAGGCTTGGACAGGGAGGACGGAATGAAGCTTTCTTT. Translated, it gives CASRLGQGGRNEAFF. J is TRBJ1-1 and V is TRBV7-8; 8 nucleotides align to TRBD1. This CDR3 has 15 amino acids. The ends lost 6 bases at V and 7 bases at J; junction bases unmatched: 13. Germline loops: CDR1 SGHVS, CDR2 FQNEAQ.

The chain recombines TRBV28 with TRBJ1-2; D unclear. V shed 6 bases and J shed 1 base, with 12 bases lying between them. The CDR3 sequence is 14 residues long. Germline V gives CDR1 MDHEN, CDR2 SYDVKM. CDR3 sequence reads: CASSSWPVNYGYTF. DNA of the CDR3: TGTGCCAGCAGCTCATGGCCAGTTAACTATGGCTACACCTTC.

This chain connects TRBV7-9 to TRBJ2-3; D is perhaps TRBD2 (6 bases). CDR1 and CDR2 (germline): SEHNR, FQNEAQ (reference sequence). The V end was cut by 5 bases, the J end by 3 bases, with 12 bases between. This CDR3 spans 14 amino acids. The CDR3, as DNA: TGTGCCAGCAGCCCCGGGAGCATAACAGATACGCAGTATTTT. The encoded protein is CASSPGSITDTQYF.

A word on this clone: Other DNA sequences from this sample encode an identical CDR3 as well. The gene calls are TRBV5-1 and TRBJ1-4; perhaps TRBD1 as D (5 bases). CDR1 is SGHRS, CDR2 YFSETQ, per germline. The CDR3 has 15 amino acids. Trimming cost V 0 bases and J 4 bases, with 10 bases left between them. The CDR3 reads CASSLAGALNEKLFF. The DNA of the CDR3 is TGCGCCAGCAGCTTGGCTGGGGCCCTTAATGAAAAACTGTTTTTT.